A selection of T cell receptor beta chains follows, all from one sample in a study of regulatory T cells in long-lasting Graves disease. Each CDR3 protein gets one entry after TCRdb re-called the multiplex PCR reads with MiXCR. This repertoire shows 350,000 to 450,000 distinct CDR3 sequences, 14% to 15% found once; its top ten account for approximately 7.8%. The sample also formed part of further work on T cells in Graves' hyperthyroidism and ophthalmopathy.

Sequenced material: peripheral blood mononuclear cells (PBMCs), taken at new diagnosis, from a patient treated with antithyroid drugs. The source of these receptors is a middle-aged woman with Graves disease. Both conserved end residues are part of each CDR3. Fields, in order: J gene, D gene, clone size, V gene, CDR3 DNA, CDR3 protein. A D gene is named only where the DNA matches it firmly. Part of the rows lack a size; the others show once, few, many or a class for expanded clones.

>TRBJ2-5|-|many|TRBV28
TGTGCCAGCAACCTGGACCGGGACACACAAGAGACCCAGTACTTC
CASNLDRDTQETQYF
>TRBJ2-2|TRBD2|many|TRBV29-1
TGCGGACTAGAGGACGACACCGGGGAGCTGTTTTTT
CGLEDDTGELFF
>TRBJ2-2|TRBD2|few|TRBV19
TGTGCCAGTAGTATTACTAGCGCGAACACCGGGGAGCTGTTTTTT
CASSITSANTGELFF
>TRBJ2-3|TRBD1|-|TRBV19
TGTGCCAGTAGCACCACAGGGGGCGCATATACGCAGTATTTT
CASSTTGGAYTQYF
>TRBJ2-7|TRBD2|many|TRBV6-2/TRBV6-3
TGTGCCAGTAGTAGAATTTCCGGGACTAGCGGTTACGAGCAGTACTTC
CASSRISGTSGYEQYF
>TRBJ2-2|-|many|TRBV5-1
TGCGCCAGCACCCCGGCAGTGACAGGGAACACCGGGGAGCTGTTTTTT
CASTPAVTGNTGELFF
>TRBJ2-1|-|few|TRBV5-6
TGTGCCAGCAGCTCTATCAACCCCCTTGGTGACAATGAGCAGTTCTTC
CASSSINPLGDNEQFF
>TRBJ2-3|TRBD2|many|TRBV11-2
TGTGCCAGCAGCCCGCCGGGCCTAGCGGGAGGGAACACAGATACGCAGTATTTT
CASSPPGLAGGNTDTQYF
>TRBJ2-5|-|many|TRBV10-3
TGTGCCGCCGGGTACCAAGAGACCCAGTACTTC
CAAGYQETQYF
>TRBJ2-7|TRBD2|-|TRBV28
TGTGCCAGCAGTAGCGGGACTGGGATCAGCCACGAGCAGTACTTC
CASSSGTGISHEQYF